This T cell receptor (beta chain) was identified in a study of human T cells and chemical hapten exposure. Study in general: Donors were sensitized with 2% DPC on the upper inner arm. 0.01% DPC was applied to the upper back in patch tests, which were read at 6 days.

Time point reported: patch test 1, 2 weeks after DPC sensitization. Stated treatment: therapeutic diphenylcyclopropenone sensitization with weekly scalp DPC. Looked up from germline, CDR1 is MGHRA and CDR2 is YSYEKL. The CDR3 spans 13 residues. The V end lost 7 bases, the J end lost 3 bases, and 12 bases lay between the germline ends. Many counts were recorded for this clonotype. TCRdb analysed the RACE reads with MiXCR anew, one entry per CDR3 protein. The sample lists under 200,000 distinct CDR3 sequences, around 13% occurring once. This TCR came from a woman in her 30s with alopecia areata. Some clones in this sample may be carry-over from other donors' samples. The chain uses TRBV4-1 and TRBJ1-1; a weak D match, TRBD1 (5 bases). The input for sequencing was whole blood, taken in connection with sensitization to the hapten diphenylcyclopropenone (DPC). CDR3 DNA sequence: TGCGCCAGCATGGGGGGGGATTACACTGAAGCTTTCTTT. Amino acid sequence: CASMGGDYTEAFF.